Each of the 6 T cell receptor beta chains below was sequenced from the same sample in a study of regulatory T cells in long-lasting Graves disease. Time point noted: newly diagnosed GD, antithyroid drugs for less than 3 months. Generation of the TCR library employed RNA extracted from PBMCs. In building TCR beta libraries, iRepertoire HTBI primers were used together with Arm-PCR of CDR3 regions. TCRdb reprocessed the multiplex PCR reads via MiXCR and lists one record per CDR3 protein. The table records 350,000 to 450,000 distinct CDR3 sequences, approximately 12% of them present only once. These data also featured in a second study, about T cells in Graves' hyperthyroidism and ophthalmopathy.

Source: peripheral blood mononuclear cells (PBMCs), taken at new diagnosis, from a patient treated with antithyroid drugs. Every receptor here comes from a woman between 18 and 29 years old with Graves disease.

About this clonotype: A read error is possible here, since a much larger clone lies one base away. This chain uses TRBV5-1 with TRBJ2-3, with D perhaps assigned TRBD1 or TRBD2 (5 bases each). This CDR3 spans 17 amino acids. Germline CDR1 SGHRS, CDR2 YFSETQ. CDR3 in amino acids: CASKGSLAGFRAATQYF. Written as DNA, the CDR3 is TGTGCCAGCAAGGGGAGCTTGGCAGGGTTCAGGGCAGCTACGCAGTATTTT. The full variable domain, in which reference TRBV5-1 and TRBJ2-3 provide the parts outside the CDR3, is KAGVTQTPRYLIKTRGQQVTLSCSPISGHRSVSWYQQTPGQGLQFLFEYFSETQRNKGNFPGRFSGRQFSNSRSEMNVSTLELGDSALYLCASKGSLAGFRAATQYFGPGTRLTVL.

This clonotype was detected many times. CDR3 coding DNA: TGTGCCAGCAGCTTAGACTCCGGGGGACGGATGTTTGGCTACACCTTC. This encodes CASSLDSGGRMFGYTF. This chain links TRBV7-9 with TRBJ1-2; tentative D call: TRBD1 (5 bases). The CDR3 has 16 amino acids. CDR1 is SEHNR and CDR2 is FQNEAQ in the germline V gene (reference sequence). Trimming took 1 base from V and 7 from J, leaving 19 bases between them.

This clonotype was counted a few times. The chain joins TRBV18 to TRBJ2-7; D unresolved. V gave up 0 bases and J gave up 2 bases, with 11 bases separating them. This CDR3 is 15 amino acids long. CDR1 and CDR2 (germline): KGHSH, LQKENI. CDR3 bases: TGTGCCAGCTCACCACCACGGGCAGGTACCTACGAGCAGTACTTC. Its protein product is CASSPPRAGTYEQYF.

On this clonotype itself: A far larger clone differs by one base, so this is likely a read error. The conserved closing phenylalanine or tryptophan is absent in this CDR3, likely reflecting a read error. The chain has TRBV7-9 and TRBJ2-7, with no clear D. V was shortened by 5 bases and J by 3 bases, with 23 bases between the two germline ends. CDR3 length: 17 amino acids. Germline loops: CDR1 SEHNR, CDR2 FQNEAQ (reference sequence). The CDR3 reads CASSTHDPFGDLYEQYL. CDR3 bases: TGTGCCAGCAGCACACACGACCCTTTCGGAGACCTCTACGAGCAGTACCTC.

This clonotype showed up just a few times. V gene TRBV10-3 combines with J gene TRBJ2-7; TRBD1 might be the D (6 bases). CDR3 length: 13 amino acids. CDR1 and CDR2 (germline): ENHRY, SYGVKD. The germline V and J ends were trimmed by 6 bases and 5 bases, with 14 bases remaining between them. This chain's CDR3 is CAIRLDRSHEQYV. In nucleotides, the CDR3 is TGTGCCATCAGATTGGACAGAAGTCACGAGCAGTACGTC.

There are many counts of this clonotype. This chain connects TRBV6-9 to TRBJ2-3; no clear D gene. Trimming left V 4 bases short and J 4 bases short, with 21 bases between. The CDR3 spans 17 residues. The germline CDR1 and CDR2 sequences are MNHGY and SVAAGI. As DNA, the CDR3 is TGTGCCAGCAGTTCCGCGCCCAGCCTTTTTTTTGCAGATACGCAGTATTTT. It yields the protein CASSSAPSLFFADTQYF.